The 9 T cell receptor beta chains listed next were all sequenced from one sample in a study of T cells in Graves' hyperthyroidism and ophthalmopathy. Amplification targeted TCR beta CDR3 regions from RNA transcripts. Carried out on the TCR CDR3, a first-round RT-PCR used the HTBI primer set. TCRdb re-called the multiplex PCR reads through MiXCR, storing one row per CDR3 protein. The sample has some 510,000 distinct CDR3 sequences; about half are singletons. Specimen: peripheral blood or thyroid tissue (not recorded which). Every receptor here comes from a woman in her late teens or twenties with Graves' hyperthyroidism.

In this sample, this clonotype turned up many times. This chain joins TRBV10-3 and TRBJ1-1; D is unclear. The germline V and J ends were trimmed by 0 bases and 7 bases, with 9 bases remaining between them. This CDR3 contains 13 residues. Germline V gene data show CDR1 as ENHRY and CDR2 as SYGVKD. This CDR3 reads CAISESSVIEAFF. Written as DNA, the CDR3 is TGTGCCATCAGTGAGTCGTCGGTGATTGAAGCTTTCTTT.

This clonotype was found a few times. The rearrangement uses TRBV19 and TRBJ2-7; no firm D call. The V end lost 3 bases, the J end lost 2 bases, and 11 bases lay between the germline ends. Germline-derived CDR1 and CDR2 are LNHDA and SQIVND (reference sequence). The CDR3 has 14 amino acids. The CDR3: CASSMDGSPYEQYF. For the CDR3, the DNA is TGTGCCAGTAGTATGGACGGCTCCCCCTACGAGCAGTACTTC. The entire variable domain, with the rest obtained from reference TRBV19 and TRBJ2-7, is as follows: DGGITQSPKYLFRKEGQNVTLSCEQNLNHDAMYWYRQDPGQGLRLIYYSQIVNDFQKGDIAEGYSVSREKKESFPLTVTSAQKNPTAFYLCASSMDGSPYEQYFGPGTRLTVT.

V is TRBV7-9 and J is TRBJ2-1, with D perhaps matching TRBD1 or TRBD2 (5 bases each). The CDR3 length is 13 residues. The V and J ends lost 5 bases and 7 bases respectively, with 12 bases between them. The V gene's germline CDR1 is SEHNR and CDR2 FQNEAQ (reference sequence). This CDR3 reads CASSQFRENEQFF. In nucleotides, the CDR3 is TGTGCCAGCAGCCAATTCAGGGAGAATGAGCAGTTCTTC.

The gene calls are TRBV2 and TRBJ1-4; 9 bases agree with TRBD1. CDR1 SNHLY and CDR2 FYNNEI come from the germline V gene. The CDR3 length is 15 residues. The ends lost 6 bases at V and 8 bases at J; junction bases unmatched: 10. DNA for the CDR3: TGTGCCAGCAGCGAACGGACAGGGGAGGAAGAAAAACTGTTTTTT. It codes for CASSERTGEEEKLFF.

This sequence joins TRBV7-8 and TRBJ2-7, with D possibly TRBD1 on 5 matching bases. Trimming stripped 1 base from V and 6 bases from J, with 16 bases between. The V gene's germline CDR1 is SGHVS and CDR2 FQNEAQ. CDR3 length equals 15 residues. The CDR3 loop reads CASSLGTRARPEQYF. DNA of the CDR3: TGTGCCAGCAGCTTAGGGACACGGGCAAGGCCCGAGCAGTACTTC. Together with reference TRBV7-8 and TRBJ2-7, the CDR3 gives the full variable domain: GAGVSQSPRYKVAKRGQDVALRCDPISGHVSLFWYQQALGQGPEFLTYFQNEAQLDKSGLPSDRFFAERPEGSVSTLKIQRTQQEDSAVYLCASSLGTRARPEQYFGPGTRLTVT.

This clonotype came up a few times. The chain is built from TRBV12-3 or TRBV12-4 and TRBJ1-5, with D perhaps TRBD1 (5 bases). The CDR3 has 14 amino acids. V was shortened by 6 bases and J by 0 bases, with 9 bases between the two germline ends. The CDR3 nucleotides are TGTGCCAGCAGACCGGGGGTTAGCAATCAGCCCCAGCATTTT. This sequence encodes CASRPGVSNQPQHF.

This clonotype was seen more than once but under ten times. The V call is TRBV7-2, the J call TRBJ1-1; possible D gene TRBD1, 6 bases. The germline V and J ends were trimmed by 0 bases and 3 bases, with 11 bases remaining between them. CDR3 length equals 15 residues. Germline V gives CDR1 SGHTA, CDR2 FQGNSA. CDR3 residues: CASSLAQSGDTEAFF. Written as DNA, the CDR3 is TGTGCCAGCAGCTTAGCCCAGTCAGGGGACACTGAAGCTTTCTTT.

In DNA form, the CDR3 reads TGTGCCAGCAGTTTACAGGGGCGCTCCTACGAGCAGTACTTC. Translation gives CASSLQGRSYEQYF. J is TRBJ2-7 and V is TRBV25-1; 7 bases are a match to TRBD1. J gave up 0 bases and V 5 bases, and 4 bases lay outside the gene matches. This CDR3 contains 14 residues. CDR1 is MGHDK and CDR2 is SYGVNS in the germline V gene.

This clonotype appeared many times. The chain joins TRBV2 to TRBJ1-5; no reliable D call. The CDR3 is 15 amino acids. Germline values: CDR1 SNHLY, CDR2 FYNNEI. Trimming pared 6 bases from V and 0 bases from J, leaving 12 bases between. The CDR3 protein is CASRNRRDSNQPQHF. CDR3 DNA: TGTGCCAGCAGAAATAGACGGGATAGCAATCAGCCCCAGCATTTT.